These 32 T cell receptor beta chains were all obtained from the same sample, sequenced in a study of blood T cell repertoires in COVID-19 (dated by TCRdb to about 2020). Library generation was performed with the immunoSEQ multiplex PCR assay. TCRdb provides this immuneACCESS table in a form limited to in-frame rearrangements. Some clones are lacking; in checked studies, under half of them reflect an unresolved V gene, and why the rest are absent is not known. This sample holds around 77,000 clones; roughly nine tenths were observed only once. The ten largest clones add up to roughly 15% of the sample. The sequenced material came from peripheral blood. These receptor sequences come from a woman older than 75 with active or convalescent COVID-19.

This chain uses TRBV18 with TRBJ2-7; TRBD1 aligns across 10 bases. Germline values: CDR1 KGHSH, CDR2 LQKENI. The CDR3 contains 15 residues. V shed 4 bases, J shed 2 bases, and the junction held 5 bases outside the gene matches. This CDR3 is CASSQPGQGTYEQYF. Here the CDR3 DNA reads TGTGCCAGCTCACAACCGGGACAGGGGACCTACGAGCAGTACTTC.

The rearrangement uses TRBV10-3 and TRBJ2-3, with D possibly matching TRBD2 (7 bases). V was shortened by 3 bases and J by 0 bases, with 13 bases between the two germline ends. The V gene's germline CDR1 is ENHRY and CDR2 SYGVKD. The CDR3 has 16 residues. Here the CDR3 reads CAISDWRGPSTDTQYF. The CDR3 bases are TGTGCCATCAGTGACTGGCGGGGGCCTAGCACAGATACGCAGTATTTT.

The V call is TRBV6-6, the J call TRBJ2-7, with TRBD1 matching over 7 bases. V shed 4 bases, J shed 6 bases, and the junction held 12 bases outside the gene matches. Germline CDR1 is MNHNY and CDR2 is SVGAGI (reference sequence). The CDR3 contains 15 residues. CDR3 in DNA: TGTGCCAGCAGTTCCAAGCAGGGGGTCCTCGGCGAGCAGTACTTC. Encoded protein: CASSSKQGVLGEQYF.

The V call is TRBV6-4, the J call TRBJ2-3; the D gene is possibly TRBD2 (6 bases). The germline V gene encodes CDR1 MRHNA and CDR2 SNTAGT. The CDR3 contains 14 residues. Trimming left V 4 bases short and J 5 bases short, with 13 bases between. CDR3: CASSVSGREDTQYF. DNA for the CDR3: TGTGCCAGCAGTGTCTCGGGGCGGGAAGATACGCAGTATTTT.

The V gene is TRBV7-6, the J gene TRBJ2-2; D gene unclear. V dropped 1 base and J dropped 6 bases, with 12 bases sitting between them. CDR1 and CDR2 from the germline V gene are SGHVS and FNYEAQ. The CDR3 is made up of 15 amino acids. For the CDR3, the DNA is TGTGCCAGCAGCTTAGGTTCACAGTCCCCCGGGGAGCTGTTTTTT. It translates to CASSLGSQSPGELFF.

The J gene is TRBJ2-3, the V gene TRBV7-9; TRBD2 matches 7 bases. With V trimmed by 4 bases and J by 8 bases, 9 bases remained unmatched. The V gene's germline CDR1 is SEHNR and CDR2 FQNEAQ (reference sequence). The CDR3 covers 14 residues. The CDR3 reads CASSSPLAEGTQYF. The CDR3, as DNA: TGTGCCAGCAGCTCCCCCCTAGCGGAAGGTACGCAGTATTTT.

The gene calls are TRBV6-5 and TRBJ2-5, with D unclear. Germline V gene lookup returns CDR1 MNHEY and CDR2 SVGAGI. Trimming shortened V by 2 bases and J by 2 bases, and 12 bases separated the two germline ends. CDR3 size: 15 residues. CDR3 region: CASSYLGTAQETQYF. The CDR3 coding sequence is TGTGCCAGCAGTTACCTCGGTACAGCTCAAGAGACCCAGTACTTC.

This clone was seen only a few times. The J gene is TRBJ2-2, the V gene TRBV21-1; no check of the table's D call, TRBD2, against the DNA was made. TRBV21-1 is a documented pseudogene. The CDR3 is 20 residues long. CDR3 nucleotide sequence: TGTGCCAGCAGCAAAAAAGGGCCTAGCGGGGAGACTACGGGGACCGGGGAGCTGTTTTTT. Amino acids: CASSKKGPSGETTGTGELFF.

The V gene is TRBV28, the J gene TRBJ2-3, with D possibly TRBD2 on 7 matching bases. The CDR3 runs to 15 residues. Trimming stripped 5 bases from V and 4 bases from J, with 16 bases between. Germline V gives CDR1 MDHEN, CDR2 SYDVKM. CDR3 sequence: CASSPGGLRADTQYF. CDR3 sequence (DNA): TGTGCCAGCAGTCCGGGGGGCCTTCGGGCAGATACGCAGTATTTT.

This sequence joins TRBV6-6 and TRBJ1-2; D gene ambiguous. The CDR3 is 15 amino acids. CDR1 and CDR2 from the germline V gene are MNHNY and SVGAGI (reference sequence). Trimming left V 6 bases short and J 1 base short, with 15 bases between. CDR3 region: CASSPRHGDNYGYTF. The CDR3, as DNA: TGTGCCAGCAGCCCTCGACACGGGGATAACTATGGCTACACCTTC.

The chain links TRBV7-6 to TRBJ1-1, with TRBD1 as a possible D gene (5 bases). Looked up from germline, CDR1 is SGHVS and CDR2 is FNYEAQ. V was trimmed by 3 bases and J by 3 bases, leaving 17 bases between them. The CDR3 runs to 16 residues. CDR3 nucleotides: TGTGCCAGCAGCTTCCCCGAATCTTTAGGGGACACTGAAGCTTTCTTT. Translated: CASSFPESLGDTEAFF.

Only one count was recorded for this clone. This chain connects TRBV30 to TRBJ1-1; perhaps TRBD1 as D (5 bases). The CDR3 extends over 16 amino acids. V gave up 5 bases and J gave up 0 bases, with 19 bases separating them. CDR1 is GTSNPN and CDR2 is SVGIG in the germline V gene (reference sequence). The CDR3 sequence is CAWLRTAGRMNTEAFF. Here the CDR3 DNA reads TGTGCCTGGTTAAGGACGGCGGGGCGGATGAACACTGAAGCTTTCTTT.

The chain combines TRBV3-1 (or the pseudogene TRBV3-2) with TRBJ2-1; TRBD2 agrees at 7 bases. The CDR3 runs 17 residues. CDR1 and CDR2 from the germline V gene are LGHDT and YNNKEL (reference sequence). V lost 3 bases, J lost 4 bases, and 12 bases stayed unmatched. The CDR3 sequence is CASSQSWQAGNYNEQFF. DNA for the CDR3: TGTGCCAGCAGCCAGAGTTGGCAAGCGGGGAATTACAATGAGCAGTTCTTC.

The V and J genes are TRBV9 and TRBJ1-4; TRBD1 is a possible D gene (5 bases). This CDR3 contains 15 residues. Between the trimmed V and J ends, which lost 2 bases and 7 bases, there was a span of 15 bases. The germline CDR1 and CDR2 sequences are SGDLS and YYNGEE. CDR3 nucleotide sequence: TGTGCCAGCAGCGTGTCCTGGGGCGCCGGTGAAAAACTGTTTTTT. It encodes CASSVSWGAGEKLFF.

This chain joins TRBV27 and TRBJ2-6, with D tentatively TRBD2 (5 bases). The germline CDR1 and CDR2 sequences are MNHEY and SMNVEV (reference sequence). This CDR3 spans 13 amino acids. V was pared by 10 bases and J by 1 base, with 8 bases between. The CDR3 sequence: CATRRSGANVLTF. Written as DNA, the CDR3 is TGTGCCACCAGGAGGTCTGGGGCCAACGTCCTGACTTTC.

The rearrangement links TRBV28 to TRBJ1-2; tentatively, D is TRBD1 (6 bases). The CDR3 spans 18 residues. Trimming removed 2 bases from V and 3 bases from J, with 22 bases in between. CDR1 MDHEN and CDR2 SYDVKM come from the germline V gene. In nucleotides, the CDR3 is TGTGCCAGCAGTTTAAACGCACAGGGCCCTTTATTTCACTATGGCTACACCTTC. Its protein product is CASSLNAQGPLFHYGYTF.

The chain carries TRBV6-2 or TRBV6-3 and TRBJ1-4; D call uncertain. There are 15 residues in the CDR3. Germline V gene sequence: CDR1 MNHEY, CDR2 SVGEGT. The V end was cut by 2 bases, the J end by 7 bases, with 14 bases between. The CDR3 coding sequence is TGTGCCAGCAGTTACCGACTCCGGGTCGGTGAAAAACTGTTTTTT. Protein sequence: CASSYRLRVGEKLFF.

J is TRBJ2-5 and V is TRBV2; the match to TRBD2 covers 8 bases. CDR1 is SNHLY and CDR2 is FYNNEI in the germline V gene. The trim removed 6 bases at V and 12 bases at J, leaving 12 bases unmatched. The CDR3 length is 13 residues. CDR3 sequence reads: CASSPNRSGGEYF. The CDR3 bases are TGTGCCAGCAGCCCGAATAGGTCCGGGGGGGAGTACTTC.

This sequence joins TRBV14 and TRBJ1-1, with D perhaps TRBD1 (5 bases). The V gene's germline CDR1 is SGHDN and CDR2 FVKESK. CDR3 length equals 12 residues. Between the trimmed V and J ends, which lost 1 base and 13 bases, there was a span of 13 bases. CDR3 amino acids: CASSQGRSQGFF. The CDR3 DNA follows: TGTGCCAGCAGCCAAGGGAGATCTCAGGGTTTCTTT.

This chain links TRBV28 with TRBJ2-7, with 7 bases fitting TRBD1. V was clipped by 4 bases and J by 3 bases; unmatched bases: 6. There are 14 residues in the CDR3. Germline V gene sequence: CDR1 MDHEN, CDR2 SYDVKM. The CDR3 reads CASSSPGQIYEQYF. CDR3 bases: TGTGCCAGCAGTTCCCCGGGACAGATCTACGAGCAGTACTTC.

CDR3 in amino acids: CASSQGDRGHQPQHF. CDR3 bases: TGCGCCAGCAGCCAAGGGGACAGGGGGCATCAGCCCCAGCATTTT. The chain joins TRBV4-1 to TRBJ1-5; 12 bases are a match to TRBD1. V trimming: 1 base; J trimming: 5 bases; junction bases outside the gene matches: 0. Per the germline V gene, CDR1 is MGHRA and CDR2 is YSYEKL. CDR3 size: 15 residues.

The chain uses TRBV27 and TRBJ2-7; 8 bases line up with TRBD2. V lost 6 bases, J lost 0 bases, and 4 bases stayed unmatched. Germline values: CDR1 MNHEY, CDR2 SMNVEV (reference sequence). CDR3 length: 14 amino acids. CDR3 DNA sequence: TGTGCCAGCAGCCGCGGGGGGATCTCCTACGAGCAGTACTTC. Translating gives CASSRGGISYEQYF.

The V call is TRBV9, the J call TRBJ1-4; D may be TRBD1 (5 bases). Germline V CDR1 and CDR2: SGDLS, YYNGEE. This CDR3 contains 12 residues. The V end lost 6 bases, the J end lost 4 bases, and 7 bases lay between the germline ends. The CDR3 sequence is CASNDSNEKLFF. CDR3 nucleotides: TGTGCCAGCAACGACAGTAATGAAAAACTGTTTTTT. Combining the CDR3 with reference TRBV9 and TRBJ1-4 gives the whole variable domain DSGVTQTPKHLITATGQRVTLRCSPRSGDLSVYWYQQSLDQGLQFLIQYYNGEERAKGNILERFSAQQFPDLHSELNLSSLELGDSALYFCASNDSNEKLFFGSGTQLSVL.

The chain is built from TRBV12-5 and TRBJ2-3, with D possibly TRBD1 on 6 matching bases. V shed 1 base and J shed 0 bases, with 26 bases lying between them. CDR3 length: 21 amino acids. CDR1 is LGHNT and CDR2 is FRNRAP in the germline V gene. CDR3 DNA: TGTGCTAGTGGTTTGGACTCACTGCCGGGACACCCATCATTAAGCACAGATACGCAGTATTTT. Translated, it gives CASGLDSLPGHPSLSTDTQYF.

The chain employs TRBV27 and TRBJ2-3; D unclear. This CDR3 is built from 15 residues. The V end lost 2 bases, the J end lost 5 bases, and 14 bases lay between the germline ends. Germline CDR1 and CDR2: MNHEY and SMNVEV (reference sequence). CDR3 amino acids: CASSLISRSVDTQYF. In DNA, the CDR3 is TGTGCCAGCAGTTTAATATCTAGGTCGGTAGATACGCAGTATTTT.

This rearrangement joins TRBV6-2 or TRBV6-3 to TRBJ1-5; 9 nucleotides agree with TRBD1. The germline CDR1 and CDR2 sequences are MNHEY and SVGEGT. The V segment lost 6 bases and the J segment 0 bases; nucleotides outside the gene matches: 3. This CDR3 is 15 amino acids long. The CDR3 DNA is TGTGCCAGCAGCCCACAGGGGGCTAGCAATCAGCCCCAGCATTTT. Amino acids: CASSPQGASNQPQHF.

V and J are TRBV24-1 and TRBJ1-3; D is undetermined. The CDR3 sequence is 12 residues long. Trimming stripped 3 bases from V and 5 bases from J, with 4 bases between. Germline V gene data show CDR1 as KGHDR and CDR2 as SFDVKD. CDR3 loop: CATSDLRNTIYF. CDR3 nucleotide sequence: TGTGCCACCAGTGATCTAAGAAACACCATATATTTT.

In its sample, this clone was seen a few times. The chain has TRBV11-1 and TRBJ1-1; unclear D gene. The CDR3 has 12 amino acids. V shed 3 bases and J shed 6 bases, with 8 bases lying between them. In germline, CDR1 is SGHAT, CDR2 FQDESV (reference sequence). The CDR3 reads CASSFSTSEAFF. The CDR3 DNA reads TGTGCCAGCAGCTTTAGCACCTCTGAAGCTTTCTTT.

The chain carries TRBV28 and TRBJ1-5; 7 nucleotides agree with TRBD1. The V segment lost 3 bases and the J segment 7 bases; nucleotides outside the gene matches: 9. CDR3 length: 15 amino acids. Germline values: CDR1 MDHEN, CDR2 SYDVKM. CDR3 bases: TGTGCCAGCAGTTTTAATAGACAGGGTCTCCAGCCCCAGCATTTT. It encodes CASSFNRQGLQPQHF. Looking up the rest from reference TRBV28 and TRBJ1-5 gives the full variable domain: DVKVTQSSRYLVKRTGEKVFLECVQDMDHENMFWYRQDPGLGLRLIYFSYDVKMKEKGDIPEGYSVSREKKERFSLILESASTNQTSMYLCASSFNRQGLQPQHFGDGTRLSIL.

The gene calls are TRBV5-3 and TRBJ2-2, with D possibly being TRBD2 (7 bases). TRBV5-3 is placed among ORFs of uncertain function. The length of the CDR3 is 15 residues. Trimming took 3 bases from V and 3 from J, leaving 12 bases between them. The CDR3 nucleotides are TGTGCCAGAAGCTCGGGGGGCGCGCACACCGGGGAGCTGTTTTTT. As protein: CARSSGGAHTGELFF.

The V gene is TRBV6-2 or TRBV6-3, the J gene TRBJ2-7; D perhaps matches TRBD2 (5 bases). Germline V gene lookup returns CDR1 MNHEY and CDR2 SVGEGT. The CDR3 runs 16 residues. Between the trimmed V and J ends, which lost 6 bases and 5 bases, there was a span of 23 bases. CDR3 in amino acids: CASSPLIGISEDEQYF. CDR3 nucleotide sequence: TGTGCCAGCAGCCCCCTCATCGGGATATCCGAGGACGAGCAGTACTTC.

The chain has TRBV16 and TRBJ1-5; the match to TRBD1 covers 11 bases. Trimming removed 4 bases from V and 4 bases from J; junction bases left unmatched: 6. CDR1 is KGHSY and CDR2 is FQNENV in the germline V gene. CDR3 size: 16 residues. Here the CDR3 DNA reads TGTGCCAGCAGCCGATCCGGGACAGGGGGGAATCAGCCCCAGCATTTT. Amino acid sequence: CASSRSGTGGNQPQHF. Full variable domain (missing parts from reference TRBV16 and TRBJ1-5): GEEVAQTPKHLVRGEGQKAKLYCAPIKGHSYVFWYQQVLKNEFKFLISFQNENVFDETGMPKERFSAKCLPNSPCSLEIQATKLEDSAVYFCASSRSGTGGNQPQHFGDGTRLSIL.